This T cell receptor beta chain was identified during a study of blood T cell repertoires in COVID-19. The CDR3 length is 14 residues. In germline, CDR1 is GTSNPN, CDR2 SVGIG (reference sequence). V lost 0 bases, J lost 7 bases, and 8 bases stayed unmatched. Original processing notes: From reference gene primer amplification, estimates of nucleated cell counts were derived. Data came from immunoSEQ multiplex PCR; TCRdb stores just in-frame clones and leaves some out. The DNA gave D and trimming, while V, J and clone size come from that table. The table has about 290,000 clones, about nine tenths seen once.

The V call is TRBV30, the J call TRBJ1-2; 7 bases fit TRBD1. The sample was PBMCs or T cells enriched from blood (not recorded which). This TCR was recovered from a woman in her thirties or forties who had recovered from COVID-19. The CDR3 is CAWSVPGGYFGYTF. DNA of the CDR3: TGTGCCTGGAGTGTACCAGGGGGATACTTTGGCTACACCTTC.